This T cell receptor (beta chain) was retrieved from a study of cytomegalovirus exposure and HLA in healthy donors. General observations from the study: Many donors shared some public TCRs, even though most TCR sequences were rare. Altogether, some 160 TCR beta chains were recorded as cytomegalovirus-associated.

A remark on this clone: No antigen is known for it.

Here immunoSEQ multiplex PCR was the method, and the copy in TCRdb shows in-frame clones only, minus some. Here the sample spans around 350,000 clones, more than 80% being singletons. Specimen: PBMCs. The source of this sequence is a woman aged 18-30 years in good health and CMV-seronegative.

The CDR3 DNA reads TGTGCCAGCAGTTTTACTAGCGGGAGCATGGAGACCCAGTACTTC. Protein: CASSFTSGSMETQYF. V and J are TRBV28 and TRBJ2-5; 11 bases are a match to TRBD2. V gave up 3 bases and J gave up 5 bases; unmatched junction bases: 5. CDR1 and CDR2 from the germline V gene are MDHEN and SYDVKM. The CDR3 consists of 15 residues. The entire variable domain, with the rest obtained from reference TRBV28 and TRBJ2-5, is as follows: DVKVTQSSRYLVKRTGEKVFLECVQDMDHENMFWYRQDPGLGLRLIYFSYDVKMKEKGDIPEGYSVSREKKERFSLILESASTNQTSMYLCASSFTSGSMETQYFGPGTRLLVL.